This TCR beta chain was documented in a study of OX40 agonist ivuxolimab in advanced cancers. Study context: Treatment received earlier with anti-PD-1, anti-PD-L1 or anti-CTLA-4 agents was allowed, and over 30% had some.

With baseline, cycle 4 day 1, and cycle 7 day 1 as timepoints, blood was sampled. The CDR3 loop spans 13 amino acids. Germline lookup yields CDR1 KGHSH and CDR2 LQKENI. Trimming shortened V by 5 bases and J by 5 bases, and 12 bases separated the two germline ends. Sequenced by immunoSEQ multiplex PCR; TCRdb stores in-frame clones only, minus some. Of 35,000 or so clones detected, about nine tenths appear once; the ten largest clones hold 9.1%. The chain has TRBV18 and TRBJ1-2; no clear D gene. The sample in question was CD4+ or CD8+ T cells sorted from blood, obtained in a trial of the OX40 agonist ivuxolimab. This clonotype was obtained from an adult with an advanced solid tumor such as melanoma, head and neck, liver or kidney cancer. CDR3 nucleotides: TGTGCCAGCTCAAGAGGCGTACGTTATGGCTACACCTTC. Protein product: CASSRGVRYGYTF.